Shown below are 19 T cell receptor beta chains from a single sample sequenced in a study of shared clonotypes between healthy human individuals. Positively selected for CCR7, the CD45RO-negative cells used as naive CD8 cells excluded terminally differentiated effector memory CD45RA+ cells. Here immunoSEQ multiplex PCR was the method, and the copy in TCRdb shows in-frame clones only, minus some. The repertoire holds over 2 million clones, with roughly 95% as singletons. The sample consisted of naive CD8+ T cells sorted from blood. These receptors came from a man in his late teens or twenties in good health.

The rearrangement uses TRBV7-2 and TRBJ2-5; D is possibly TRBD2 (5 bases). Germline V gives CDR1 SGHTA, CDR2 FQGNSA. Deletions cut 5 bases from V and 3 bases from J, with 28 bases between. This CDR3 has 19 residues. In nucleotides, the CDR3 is TGTGCCAGCAGCCCCCAGTGGGTGGCGGGCAGCATGGGTGAAGAGACCCAGTACTTC. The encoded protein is CASSPQWVAGSMGEETQYF.

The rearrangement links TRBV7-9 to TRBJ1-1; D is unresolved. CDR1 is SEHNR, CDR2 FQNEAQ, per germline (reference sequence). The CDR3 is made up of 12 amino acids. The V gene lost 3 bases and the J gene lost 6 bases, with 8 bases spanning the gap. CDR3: CASSFLGSEAFF. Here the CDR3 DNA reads TGTGCCAGCAGCTTCCTCGGATCTGAAGCTTTCTTT.

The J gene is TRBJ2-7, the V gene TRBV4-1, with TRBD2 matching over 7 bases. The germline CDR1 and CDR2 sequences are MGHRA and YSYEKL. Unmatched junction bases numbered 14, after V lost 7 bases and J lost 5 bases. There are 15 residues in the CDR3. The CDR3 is CASTPAPAGSDEQYF. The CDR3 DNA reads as TGCGCCAGCACCCCCGCTCCAGCGGGGAGCGACGAGCAGTACTTC.

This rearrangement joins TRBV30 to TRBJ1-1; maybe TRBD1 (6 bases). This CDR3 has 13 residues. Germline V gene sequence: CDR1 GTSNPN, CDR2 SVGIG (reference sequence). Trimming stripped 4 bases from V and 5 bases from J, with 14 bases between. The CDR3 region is CAWILDRWTEAFF. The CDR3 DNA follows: TGTGCCTGGATCCTCGACAGGTGGACTGAAGCTTTCTTT. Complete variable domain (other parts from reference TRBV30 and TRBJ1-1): SQTIHQWPATLVQPVGSPLSLECTVEGTSNPNLYWYRQAAGRGLQLLFYSVGIGQISSEVPQNLSASRPQDRQFILSSKKLLLSDSGFYLCAWILDRWTEAFFGQGTRLTVV.

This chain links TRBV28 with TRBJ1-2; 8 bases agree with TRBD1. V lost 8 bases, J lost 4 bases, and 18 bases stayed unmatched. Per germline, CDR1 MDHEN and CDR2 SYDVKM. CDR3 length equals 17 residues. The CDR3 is CASSLPSTGAISYGYTF. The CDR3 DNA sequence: TGTGCCAGCTCGCTCCCCTCGACAGGGGCCATCTCCTATGGCTACACCTTC.

The CDR3 sequence: CASSLGENYEQYF. The CDR3, as DNA: TGTGCCAGCAGCTTGGGCGAGAACTACGAGCAGTACTTC. V and J are TRBV7-9 and TRBJ2-7; the D is unclear. The CDR3 is 13 residues long. Looked up from germline, CDR1 is SEHNR and CDR2 is FQNEAQ (reference sequence). Trimming took off 3 bases at V and 3 bases at J, with 9 bases between the two ends.

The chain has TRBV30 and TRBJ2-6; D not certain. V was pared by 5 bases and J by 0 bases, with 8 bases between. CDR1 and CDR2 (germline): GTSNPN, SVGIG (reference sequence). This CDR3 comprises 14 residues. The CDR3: CAWVPGSGANVLTF. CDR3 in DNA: TGTGCCTGGGTCCCGGGCTCTGGGGCCAACGTCCTGACTTTC.

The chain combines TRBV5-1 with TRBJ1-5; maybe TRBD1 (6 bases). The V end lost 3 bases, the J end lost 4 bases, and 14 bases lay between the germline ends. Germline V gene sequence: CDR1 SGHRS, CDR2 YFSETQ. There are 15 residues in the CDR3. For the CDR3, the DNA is TGCGCCAGCAGCTCGACAGGAGGAGATAATCAGCCCCAGCATTTT. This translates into CASSSTGGDNQPQHF.

CDR3 bases: TGTGCCAGCAGCTTAGCGCTAGGACTACACTACGAGCAGTACTTC. Protein sequence: CASSLALGLHYEQYF. The chain links TRBV7-9 to TRBJ2-7; tentative D call: TRBD2 (6 bases). Germline values: CDR1 SEHNR, CDR2 FQNEAQ (reference sequence). The CDR3 extends over 15 amino acids. V was clipped by 0 bases and J by 3 bases, with 12 bases between them.

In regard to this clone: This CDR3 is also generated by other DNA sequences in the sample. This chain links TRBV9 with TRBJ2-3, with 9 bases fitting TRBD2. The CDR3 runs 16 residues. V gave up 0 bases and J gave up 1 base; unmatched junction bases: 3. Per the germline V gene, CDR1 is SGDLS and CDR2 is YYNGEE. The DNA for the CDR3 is TGTGCCAGCAGCGTAGGGTTAGCGGGAGGCACAGATACGCAGTATTTT. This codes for CASSVGLAGGTDTQYF.

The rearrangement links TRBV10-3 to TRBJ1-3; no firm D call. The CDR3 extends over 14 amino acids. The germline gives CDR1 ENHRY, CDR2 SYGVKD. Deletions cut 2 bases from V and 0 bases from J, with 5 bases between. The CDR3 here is CAISEKLSGNTIYF. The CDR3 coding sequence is TGTGCCATCAGTGAGAAGCTCTCTGGAAACACCATATATTTT.

As DNA, the CDR3 is TGTGCCAGCAGCCCAGGAGGGGCAGACCTTAGGGAGCAGTACTTC. It codes for CASSPGGADLREQYF. The chain links TRBV13 to TRBJ2-7, with a tentative D call TRBD2 (6 bases). Deletions cut 5 bases from V and 7 bases from J, with 21 bases between. In germline, CDR1 is PRHDT, CDR2 FYEKMQ (reference sequence). The CDR3 runs 15 residues.

The CDR3 spells CASRQGLGGGEDTQYF. In nucleotides, the CDR3 is TGCGCCAGCAGACAGGGACTGGGAGGGGGGGAAGATACGCAGTATTTT. The chain links TRBV4-1 to TRBJ2-3, with D perhaps matching TRBD2 (7 bases). Germline CDR1 MGHRA, CDR2 YSYEKL. The CDR3 extends over 16 amino acids. Trimming stripped 6 bases from V and 5 bases from J, with 21 bases between.

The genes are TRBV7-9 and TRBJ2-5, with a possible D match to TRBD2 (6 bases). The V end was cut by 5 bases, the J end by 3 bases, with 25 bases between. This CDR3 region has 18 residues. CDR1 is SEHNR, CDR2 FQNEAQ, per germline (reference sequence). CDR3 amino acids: CASSLPRTEFGGKETQYF. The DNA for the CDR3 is TGTGCCAGCAGCCTTCCCAGAACAGAGTTTGGGGGGAAAGAGACCCAGTACTTC.

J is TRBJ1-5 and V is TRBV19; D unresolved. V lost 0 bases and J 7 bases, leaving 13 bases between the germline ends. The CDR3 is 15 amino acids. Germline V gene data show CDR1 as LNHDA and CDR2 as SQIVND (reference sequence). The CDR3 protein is CASSIDDETGQPQHF. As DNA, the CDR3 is TGTGCCAGTAGTATAGATGACGAGACGGGGCAGCCCCAGCATTTT. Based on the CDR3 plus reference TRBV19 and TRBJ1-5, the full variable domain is DGGITQSPKYLFRKEGQNVTLSCEQNLNHDAMYWYRQDPGQGLRLIYYSQIVNDFQKGDIAEGYSVSREKKESFPLTVTSAQKNPTAFYLCASSIDDETGQPQHFGDGTRLSIL.

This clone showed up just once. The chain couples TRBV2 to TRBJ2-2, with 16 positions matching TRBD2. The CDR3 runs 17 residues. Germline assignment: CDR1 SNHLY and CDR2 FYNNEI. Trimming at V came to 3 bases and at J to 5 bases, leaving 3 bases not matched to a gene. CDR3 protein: CASSDPGLAGGTGELFF. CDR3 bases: TGTGCCAGCAGTGACCCGGGACTAGCGGGGGGGACCGGGGAGCTGTTTTTT.

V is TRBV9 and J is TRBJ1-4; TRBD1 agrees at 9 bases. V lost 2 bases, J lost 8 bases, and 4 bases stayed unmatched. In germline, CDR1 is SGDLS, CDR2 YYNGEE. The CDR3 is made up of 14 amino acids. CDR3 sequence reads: CASSVGQGREKLFF. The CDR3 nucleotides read TGTGCCAGCAGCGTCGGACAGGGGAGGGAAAAACTGTTTTTT.

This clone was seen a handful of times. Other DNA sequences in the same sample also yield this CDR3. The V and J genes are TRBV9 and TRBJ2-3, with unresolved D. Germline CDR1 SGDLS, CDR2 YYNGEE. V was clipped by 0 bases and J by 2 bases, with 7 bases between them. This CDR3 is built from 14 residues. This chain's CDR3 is CASSVVGSTDTQYF. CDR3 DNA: TGTGCCAGCAGCGTAGTGGGGTCCACAGATACGCAGTATTTT. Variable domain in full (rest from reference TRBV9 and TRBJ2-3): DSGVTQTPKHLITATGQRVTLRCSPRSGDLSVYWYQQSLDQGLQFLIQYYNGEERAKGNILERFSAQQFPDLHSELNLSSLELGDSALYFCASSVVGSTDTQYFGPGTRLTVL.

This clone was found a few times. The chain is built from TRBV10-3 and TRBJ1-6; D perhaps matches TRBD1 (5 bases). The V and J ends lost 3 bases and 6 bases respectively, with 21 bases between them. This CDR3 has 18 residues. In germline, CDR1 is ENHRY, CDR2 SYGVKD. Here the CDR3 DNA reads TGTGCCATCAGTGATCGAGTGTCAGAACAGGCATCTAATTCACCCCTCCACTTT. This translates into CAISDRVSEQASNSPLHF.